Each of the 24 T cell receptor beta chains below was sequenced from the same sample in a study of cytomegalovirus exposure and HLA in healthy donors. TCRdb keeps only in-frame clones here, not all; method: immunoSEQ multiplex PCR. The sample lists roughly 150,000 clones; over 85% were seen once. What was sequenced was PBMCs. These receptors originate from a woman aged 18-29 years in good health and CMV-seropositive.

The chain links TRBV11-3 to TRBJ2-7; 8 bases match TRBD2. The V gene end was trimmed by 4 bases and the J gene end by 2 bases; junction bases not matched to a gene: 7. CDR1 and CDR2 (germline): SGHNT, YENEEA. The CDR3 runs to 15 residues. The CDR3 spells CASSSLSGSPYEQYF. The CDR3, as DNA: TGTGCCAGCAGCTCCCTCAGCGGGAGTCCCTACGAGCAGTACTTC.

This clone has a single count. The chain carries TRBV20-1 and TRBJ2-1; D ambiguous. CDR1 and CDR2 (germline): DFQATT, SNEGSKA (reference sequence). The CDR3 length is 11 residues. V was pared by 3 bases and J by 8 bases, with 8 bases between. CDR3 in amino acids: CSASIVHEQFF. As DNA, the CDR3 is TGCAGTGCTAGTATAGTGCATGAGCAGTTCTTC.

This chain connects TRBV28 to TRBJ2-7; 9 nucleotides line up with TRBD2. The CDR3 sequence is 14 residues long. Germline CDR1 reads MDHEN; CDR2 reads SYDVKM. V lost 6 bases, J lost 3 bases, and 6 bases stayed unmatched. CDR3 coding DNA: TGTGCCAGCAGGTCACTAGCGGGCTTCTACGAGCAGTACTTC. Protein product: CASRSLAGFYEQYF.

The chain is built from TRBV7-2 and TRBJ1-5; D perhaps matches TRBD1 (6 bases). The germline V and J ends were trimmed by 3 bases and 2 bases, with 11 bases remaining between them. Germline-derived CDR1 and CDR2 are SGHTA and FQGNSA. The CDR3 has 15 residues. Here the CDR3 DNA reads TGTGCCAGCAGCTTTGGCAGGGGTGGCAATCAGCCCCAGCATTTT. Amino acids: CASSFGRGGNQPQHF.

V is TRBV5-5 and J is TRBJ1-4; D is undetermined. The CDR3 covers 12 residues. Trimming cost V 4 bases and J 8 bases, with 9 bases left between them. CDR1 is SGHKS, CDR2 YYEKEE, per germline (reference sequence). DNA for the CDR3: TGTGCCAGCAGCCGGTCGGGGGAAAAACTGTTTTTT. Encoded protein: CASSRSGEKLFF.

CDR3 loop: CASKEGTRVGGELFF. CDR3 coding DNA: TGCGCCAGCAAGGAGGGGACTAGAGTCGGCGGGGAGCTGTTTTTT. V usage is TRBV10-2 and J usage is TRBJ2-2; 8 bases map to TRBD2. This CDR3 is 15 amino acids long. Germline V gene lookup returns CDR1 WSHSY and CDR2 SAAADI. V lost 7 bases, J lost 7 bases, and 11 bases stayed unmatched.

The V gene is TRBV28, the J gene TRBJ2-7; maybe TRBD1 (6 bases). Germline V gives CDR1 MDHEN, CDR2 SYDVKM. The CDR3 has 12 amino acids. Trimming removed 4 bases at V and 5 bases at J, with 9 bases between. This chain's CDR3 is CASSSYRDEQYF. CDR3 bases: TGTGCCAGCAGTTCATACAGGGACGAGCAGTACTTC. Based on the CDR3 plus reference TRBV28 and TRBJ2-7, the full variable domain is DVKVTQSSRYLVKRTGEKVFLECVQDMDHENMFWYRQDPGLGLRLIYFSYDVKMKEKGDIPEGYSVSREKKERFSLILESASTNQTSMYLCASSSYRDEQYFGPGTRLTVT.

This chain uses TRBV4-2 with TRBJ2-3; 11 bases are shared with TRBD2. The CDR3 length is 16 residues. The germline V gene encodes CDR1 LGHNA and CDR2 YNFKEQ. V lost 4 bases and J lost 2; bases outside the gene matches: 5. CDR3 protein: CASSRRLAGSTDTQYF. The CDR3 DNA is TGTGCCAGCAGCCGCAGACTAGCGGGGTCCACAGATACGCAGTATTTT.

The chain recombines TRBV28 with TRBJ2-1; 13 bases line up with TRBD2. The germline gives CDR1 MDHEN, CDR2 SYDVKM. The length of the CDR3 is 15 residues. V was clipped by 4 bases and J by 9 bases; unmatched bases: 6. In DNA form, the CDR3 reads TGTGCCAGCAGTTCGACTAGCGGGAGGTATGTTGAGCAGTTCTTC. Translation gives CASSSTSGRYVEQFF.

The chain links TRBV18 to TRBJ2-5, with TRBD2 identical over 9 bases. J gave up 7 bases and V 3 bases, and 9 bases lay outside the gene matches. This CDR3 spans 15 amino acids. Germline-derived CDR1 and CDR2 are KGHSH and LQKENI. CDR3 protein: CASSPETSGRGTQYF. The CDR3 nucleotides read TGTGCCAGCTCACCGGAGACTAGCGGAAGAGGGACCCAGTACTTC.

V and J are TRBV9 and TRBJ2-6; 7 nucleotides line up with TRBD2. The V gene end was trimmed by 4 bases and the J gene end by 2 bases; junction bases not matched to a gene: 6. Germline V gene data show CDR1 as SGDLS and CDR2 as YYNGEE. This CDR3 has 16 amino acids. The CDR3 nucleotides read TGTGCCAGCAGCCCCCGCGGGGGTACTGGGGCCAACGTCCTGACTTTC. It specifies CASSPRGGTGANVLTF.

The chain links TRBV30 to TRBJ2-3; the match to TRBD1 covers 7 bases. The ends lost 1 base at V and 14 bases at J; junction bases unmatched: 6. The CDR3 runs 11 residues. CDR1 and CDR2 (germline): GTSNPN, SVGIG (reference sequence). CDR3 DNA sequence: TGTGCCTGGAGTGGTACAGGGGTTTTGTATTTT. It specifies CAWSGTGVLYF.

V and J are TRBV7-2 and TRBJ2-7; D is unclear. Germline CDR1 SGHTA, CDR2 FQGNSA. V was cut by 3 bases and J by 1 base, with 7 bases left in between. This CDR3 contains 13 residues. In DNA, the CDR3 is TGTGCCAGCAGCTTCTACGGTTCCTACGAGCAGTACTTC. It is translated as CASSFYGSYEQYF.

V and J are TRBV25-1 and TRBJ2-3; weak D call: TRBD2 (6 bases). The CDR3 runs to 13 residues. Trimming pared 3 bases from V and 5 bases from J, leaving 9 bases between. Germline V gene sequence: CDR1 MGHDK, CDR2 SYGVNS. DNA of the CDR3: TGTGCCAGCAGTGAGGGGAGGAGAGATACGCAGTATTTT. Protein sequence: CASSEGRRDTQYF.

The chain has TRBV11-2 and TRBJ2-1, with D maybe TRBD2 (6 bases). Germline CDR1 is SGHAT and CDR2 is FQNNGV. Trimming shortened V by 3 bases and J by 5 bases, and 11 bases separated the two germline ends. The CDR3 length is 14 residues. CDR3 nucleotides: TGTGCCAGCAGCTTTAGGGACTTCAACAATGAGCAGTTCTTC. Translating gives CASSFRDFNNEQFF.

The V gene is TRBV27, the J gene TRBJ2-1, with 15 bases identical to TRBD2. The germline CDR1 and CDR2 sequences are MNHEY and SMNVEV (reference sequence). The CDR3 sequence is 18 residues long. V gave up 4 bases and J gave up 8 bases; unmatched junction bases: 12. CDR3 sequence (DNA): TGTGCCAGCAGTTCAGCCATAAGGGGACTAGCGGGAGGTTATGAGCAGTTCTTC. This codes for CASSSAIRGLAGGYEQFF.

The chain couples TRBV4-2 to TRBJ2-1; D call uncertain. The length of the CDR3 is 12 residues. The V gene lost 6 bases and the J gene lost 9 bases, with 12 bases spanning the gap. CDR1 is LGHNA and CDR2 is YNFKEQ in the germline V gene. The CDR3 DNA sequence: TGTGCCAGCAGACAACCTGGCTTTGAGCAGTTCTTC. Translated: CASRQPGFEQFF.

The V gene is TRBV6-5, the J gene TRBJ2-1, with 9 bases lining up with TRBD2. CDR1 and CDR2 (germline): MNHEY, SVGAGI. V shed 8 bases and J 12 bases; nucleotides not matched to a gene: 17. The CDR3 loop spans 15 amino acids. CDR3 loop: CASRRLASGDPRQFF. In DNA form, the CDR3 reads TGTGCCAGCCGGCGCCTGGCTAGCGGGGACCCTCGGCAGTTCTTC.

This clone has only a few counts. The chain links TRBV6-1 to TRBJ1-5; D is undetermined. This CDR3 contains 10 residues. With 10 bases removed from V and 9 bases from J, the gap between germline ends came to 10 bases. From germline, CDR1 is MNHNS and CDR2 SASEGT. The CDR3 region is CAIGGWPQHF. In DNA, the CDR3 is TGTGCCATCGGAGGGTGGCCCCAGCATTTT.

The CDR3 sequence: CASSQAYTEAFF. The CDR3 region has the DNA TGTGCCAGCAGCCAAGCGTACACTGAAGCTTTCTTT. This sequence joins TRBV14 and TRBJ1-1; D uncertain. The CDR3 spans 12 residues. V was trimmed by 1 base and J by 3 bases, leaving 3 bases between them. Germline-derived CDR1 and CDR2 are SGHDN and FVKESK.

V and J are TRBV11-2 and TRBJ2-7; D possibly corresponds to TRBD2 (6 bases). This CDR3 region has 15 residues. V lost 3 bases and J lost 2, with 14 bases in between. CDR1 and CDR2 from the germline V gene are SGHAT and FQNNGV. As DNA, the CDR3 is TGTGCCAGCAGCTTGGTTGGCGGGATGACCTACGAGCAGTACTTC. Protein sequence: CASSLVGGMTYEQYF. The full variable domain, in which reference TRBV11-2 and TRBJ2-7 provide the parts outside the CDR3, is EAGVAQSPRYKIIEKRQSVAFWCNPISGHATLYWYQQILGQGPKLLIQFQNNGVVDDSQLPKDRFSAERLKGVDSTLKIQPAKLEDSAVYLCASSLVGGMTYEQYFGPGTRLTVT.

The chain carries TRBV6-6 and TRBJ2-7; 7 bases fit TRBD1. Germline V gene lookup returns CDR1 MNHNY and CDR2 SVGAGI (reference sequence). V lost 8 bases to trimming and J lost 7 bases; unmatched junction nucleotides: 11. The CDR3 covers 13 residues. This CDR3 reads CASCYQGDREQYF. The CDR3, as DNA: TGTGCCAGCTGCTATCAGGGGGATAGGGAGCAGTACTTC.

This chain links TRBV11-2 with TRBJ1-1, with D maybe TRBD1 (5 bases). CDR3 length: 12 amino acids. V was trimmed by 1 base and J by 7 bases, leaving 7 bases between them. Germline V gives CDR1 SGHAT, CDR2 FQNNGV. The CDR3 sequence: CASSLVGLEAFF. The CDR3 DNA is TGTGCCAGCAGCTTAGTGGGGCTTGAAGCTTTCTTT.

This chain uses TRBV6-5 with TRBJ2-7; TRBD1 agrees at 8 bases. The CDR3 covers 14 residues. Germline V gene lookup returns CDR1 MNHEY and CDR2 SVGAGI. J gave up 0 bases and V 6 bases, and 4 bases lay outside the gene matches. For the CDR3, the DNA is TGTGCCAGCAGACGGGGACAGGCCTCCTACGAGCAGTACTTC. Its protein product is CASRRGQASYEQYF.